One sample yielded the 12 T cell receptor beta chains listed below, sequenced in a study of cytomegalovirus exposure and HLA in healthy donors. Vbeta (60) and Jbeta (13) primers were used in the PCR. The table came from immunoSEQ multiplex PCR; TCRdb's copy has only in-frame clones and leaves some out. The table shows about 160,000 clones, with more than 75% occurring only once. Sequenced: PBMCs. Receptor source: a male donor in good health and CMV-seronegative.

The rearrangement uses TRBV18 and TRBJ1-3; no clear D. Per germline, CDR1 KGHSH and CDR2 LQKENI. The V end was cut by 0 bases, the J end by 1 base, with 7 bases between. The CDR3 sequence is 15 residues long. CDR3 bases: TGTGCCAGCTCACCACCTTCGGTTTCTGGAAACACCATATATTTT. Protein: CASSPPSVSGNTIYF.

With respect to this clone: Other DNA sequences in this sample translate to the same CDR3. The V and J genes are TRBV6-5 and TRBJ1-2; the match to TRBD1 covers 10 bases. This CDR3 region has 13 residues. The germline gives CDR1 MNHEY, CDR2 SVGAGI. With 6 bases clipped from V and 2 bases from J, the junction kept 0 bases outside the gene matches. CDR3 nucleotide sequence: TGTGCCAGCAGGGGACAGGGGAACTATGGCTACACCTTC. Translated: CASRGQGNYGYTF.

This clone was found once. V and J are TRBV7-6 and TRBJ2-7; tentatively, D is TRBD2 (6 bases). Per germline, CDR1 SGHVS and CDR2 FNYEAQ. With 0 bases removed from V and 3 bases from J, the gap between germline ends came to 9 bases. The CDR3 is made up of 14 amino acids. The CDR3 region is CASSLAEGLYEQYF. DNA of the CDR3: TGTGCCAGCAGCTTAGCGGAGGGGCTCTACGAGCAGTACTTC.

V is TRBV30 and J is TRBJ1-1, with D perhaps matching TRBD1 (5 bases). Germline CDR1 reads GTSNPN; CDR2 reads SVGIG (reference sequence). The V and J ends lost 3 bases and 1 base respectively, with 9 bases between them. This CDR3 comprises 13 residues. DNA for the CDR3: TGTGCCTGGAGCGCCGGGGGGAACACTGAAGCTTTCTTT. It codes for CAWSAGGNTEAFF. Based on the CDR3 plus reference TRBV30 and TRBJ1-1, the full variable domain is SQTIHQWPATLVQPVGSPLSLECTVEGTSNPNLYWYRQAAGRGLQLLFYSVGIGQISSEVPQNLSASRPQDRQFILSSKKLLLSDSGFYLCAWSAGGNTEAFFGQGTRLTVV.

This chain uses TRBV2 with TRBJ2-1, with TRBD2 identical over 10 bases. After removal of 6 bases from V and 10 bases from J, the junction contained 12 bases not matched to a gene. CDR1 and CDR2 (germline): SNHLY, FYNNEI. The CDR3 is made up of 15 amino acids. The CDR3 nucleotides read TGTGCCAGCAGGAACTCAGCGGGGGGGCGGCCCGAGCAGTTCTTC. It is translated as CASRNSAGGRPEQFF.

The rearrangement uses TRBV7-6 and TRBJ2-7, with 7 bases identical to TRBD2. Germline V CDR1 and CDR2: SGHVS, FNYEAQ. The CDR3 is 13 amino acids. Losses at the gene ends were 5 bases for V and 3 bases for J; bases not matched to a gene: 4. Written as DNA, the CDR3 is TGTGCCAGCAGCCCGGGGGGTGGCTACGAGCAGTACTTC. This codes for CASSPGGGYEQYF.

CDR3 sequence reads: CSVGTGVNTEAFF. In nucleotides, the CDR3 is TGCAGCGTTGGCACAGGAGTGAACACTGAAGCTTTCTTT. The chain recombines TRBV29-1 with TRBJ1-1; the D gene is possibly TRBD1 (5 bases). The CDR3 is 13 amino acids. Germline V gene lookup returns CDR1 SQVTM and CDR2 ANQGSEA. Between the trimmed V and J ends, which lost 4 bases and 0 bases, there was a span of 9 bases.

The chain joins TRBV28 to TRBJ1-2; D is unclear. V shed 7 bases and J shed 3 bases, with 9 bases lying between them. CDR3 length: 12 amino acids. Germline V gives CDR1 MDHEN, CDR2 SYDVKM. The CDR3 nucleotides read TGTGCCAGCACGGTCGGAGACTATGGCTACACCTTC. Its protein product is CASTVGDYGYTF.

There are a few counts of this clone. The rearrangement joins TRBV28 to TRBJ1-2, with D uncertain. V dropped 6 bases and J dropped 3 bases, with 8 bases sitting between them. CDR1 and CDR2 from the germline V gene are MDHEN and SYDVKM. The CDR3 contains 12 residues. The CDR3 DNA sequence: TGTGCCAGCAGCGATCGGGACTATGGCTACACCTTC. Amino acids: CASSDRDYGYTF.

This clone was recorded once. The chain has TRBV6-1 and TRBJ2-2, with D perhaps TRBD2 (5 bases). The CDR3 runs to 15 residues. V lost 6 bases and J 5 bases, leaving 16 bases between the germline ends. Germline CDR1 reads MNHNS; CDR2 reads SASEGT. The CDR3 protein is CASSASGWGTGELFF. The CDR3 DNA sequence: TGTGCCAGCAGCGCATCGGGGTGGGGAACCGGGGAGCTGTTTTTT.

This chain links TRBV19 with TRBJ2-5; 11 nucleotides match TRBD2. Trimming took 5 bases from V and 7 from J; bases not matched to a gene: 6. CDR3 length: 14 amino acids. Germline V gene lookup returns CDR1 LNHDA and CDR2 SQIVND (reference sequence). The CDR3 region has the DNA TGTGCCAGTAGTGATAGCGGGGGGGAGGTGACCCAGTACTTC. Amino acid sequence: CASSDSGGEVTQYF. Filled out from reference TRBV19 and TRBJ2-5, the complete variable domain reads DGGITQSPKYLFRKEGQNVTLSCEQNLNHDAMYWYRQDPGQGLRLIYYSQIVNDFQKGDIAEGYSVSREKKESFPLTVTSAQKNPTAFYLCASSDSGGEVTQYFGPGTRLLVL.

The V and J genes are TRBV4-3 and TRBJ1-1, with TRBD1 identical over 8 bases. Trimming cost V 0 bases and J 5 bases; bases outside gene matches: 11. The CDR3 totals 17 residues. The germline V gene has CDR1 LGHNA and CDR2 YSLEER. Written as DNA, the CDR3 is TGCGCCAGCAGCCAAGACGTCAGGGGGCGCGCGTGGACTGAAGCTTTCTTT. Translated, it gives CASSQDVRGRAWTEAFF.